Presented here are 14 T cell receptor beta chains from one specimen sequenced in a study of T cell responses to AZD1222 COVID-19 vaccine. Profiled with immunoSEQ multiplex PCR; TCRdb holds only in-frame clones, not every one. The profile shows about 94,000 clones, around 84% of them singletons. The specimen comprised peripheral blood, sampled 28 days after the second AZD1222 dose. These receptors all stem from an adult who received the AZD1222 COVID-19 vaccine.

This chain links TRBV2 with TRBJ2-5; 9 bases map to TRBD2. The germline V gene has CDR1 SNHLY and CDR2 FYNNEI. The CDR3 consists of 14 residues. The junction had 5 bases not matched to a gene; V was cut back by 4 bases and J by 5 bases. The CDR3 sequence: CASSAGLASETQYF. The CDR3 DNA is TGTGCCAGCAGTGCGGGACTAGCTTCGGAGACCCAGTACTTC.

The V call is TRBV7-3, the J call TRBJ1-5; unclear D gene. V lost 2 bases and J 4 bases, leaving 18 bases between the germline ends. There are 17 residues in the CDR3. Germline V gene lookup returns CDR1 SGHTA and CDR2 FQGTGA. The CDR3 sequence is CASSLLVQARENQPQHF. The CDR3 DNA follows: TGTGCCAGCAGCTTATTAGTCCAAGCGCGTGAGAATCAGCCCCAGCATTTT.

A single count supports this clone. V and J are TRBV4-1 and TRBJ2-1; 9 bases agree with TRBD1. From germline, CDR1 is MGHRA and CDR2 YSYEKL. With 2 bases clipped from V and 7 bases from J, the junction kept 9 bases outside the gene matches. This CDR3 contains 16 residues. DNA of the CDR3: TGCGCCAGCAGCCAACTACCACAGGGGGCGCGGAATGAGCAGTTCTTC. This encodes CASSQLPQGARNEQFF.

The CDR3 nucleotides read TGTGCCAGCAGCTTTTTGTCTGGCGGGAGGACAGATACGCAGTATTTT. Amino acids: CASSFLSGGRTDTQYF. The rearrangement joins TRBV7-2 to TRBJ2-3; 8 nucleotides match TRBD2. This CDR3 is built from 16 residues. CDR1 is SGHTA and CDR2 is FQGNSA in the germline V gene. The V segment lost 3 bases and the J segment 3 bases; nucleotides outside the gene matches: 8.

This clone was seen more than once but under ten times. The CDR3 coding sequence is TGTGCCACCAGCAGAGGAGGCACAGGGGGCGATCAGCCCCAGCATTTT. As protein: CATSRGGTGGDQPQHF. This rearrangement joins TRBV15 to TRBJ1-5, with 9 bases matching TRBD1. J was trimmed by 5 bases and V by 1 base; bases with no gene match: 6. The germline V gene has CDR1 LNHNV and CDR2 YYDKDF (reference sequence). This CDR3 has 16 residues. The whole variable domain, remainder taken from reference TRBV15 and TRBJ1-5, is DAMVIQNPRYQVTQFGKPVTLSCSQTLNHNVMYWYQQKSSQAPKLLFHYYDKDFNNEADTPDNFQSRRPNTSFCFLDIRSPGLGDTAMYLCATSRGGTGGDQPQHFGDGTRLSIL.

This clone came up once. The chain combines TRBV4-2 with TRBJ2-1, with TRBD2 matching over 11 bases. V lost 0 bases and J lost 8; bases outside the gene matches: 6. Germline CDR1 and CDR2: LGHNA and YNFKEQ. This CDR3 is built from 16 residues. The CDR3 loop reads CASSQDLGLAVDEQFF. DNA for the CDR3: TGTGCCAGCAGCCAAGATCTGGGACTAGCGGTCGATGAGCAGTTCTTC.

The chain carries TRBV6-5 and TRBJ1-2; D gene uncertain. The germline gives CDR1 MNHEY, CDR2 SVGAGI. V lost 4 bases and J 4 bases, leaving 4 bases between the germline ends. The CDR3 is 11 amino acids. In DNA form, the CDR3 reads TGTGCCAGCAGTTCTCTCTATGGCTACACCTTC. Translation: CASSSLYGYTF.

The V and J genes are TRBV5-6 and TRBJ2-1; no definite D call. This CDR3 comprises 14 residues. Germline CDR1 and CDR2: SGHDT and YYEEEE. The ends were cut back, 0 bases at V and 4 bases at J, with 8 bases in the middle. CDR3 in amino acids: CASSLVGKYNEQFF. The CDR3 DNA sequence: TGTGCCAGCAGCTTGGTGGGAAAATACAATGAGCAGTTCTTC.

The chain has TRBV30 and TRBJ2-1; D unresolved. The germline CDR1 and CDR2 sequences are GTSNPN and SVGIG (reference sequence). V was clipped by 2 bases and J by 8 bases, with 10 bases between them. The length of the CDR3 is 12 residues. This CDR3 is CAWSRQVHEQFF. CDR3 DNA: TGTGCCTGGAGTAGGCAGGTCCATGAGCAGTTCTTC.

This chain uses TRBV4-3 with TRBJ2-7, with 9 positions matching TRBD1. This CDR3 region has 14 residues. Germline-derived CDR1 and CDR2 are LGHNA and YSLEER. V shed 4 bases and J 3 bases; nucleotides not matched to a gene: 4. The CDR3 DNA follows: TGCGCCAGCAGCCCAGGGGACAGGGACTACGAGCAGTACTTC. Its translation is CASSPGDRDYEQYF.

This chain links TRBV11-2 with TRBJ2-7; TRBD2 is a possible D gene (5 bases). This CDR3 is 14 amino acids long. The V and J ends lost 5 bases and 0 bases respectively, with 11 bases between them. Germline CDR1 is SGHAT and CDR2 is FQNNGV. CDR3 bases: TGTGCCAGCAGCCGGTCCGGAGGCTCCTACGAGCAGTACTTC. Translated, it gives CASSRSGGSYEQYF.

The chain links TRBV5-1 to TRBJ1-1; 8 positions match TRBD1. Germline V gene sequence: CDR1 SGHRS, CDR2 YFSETQ. CDR3 length: 14 amino acids. Germline trimming cut 4 bases from V and 1 base from J; bases unmatched to any gene: 3. The CDR3 spells CASSNDRGNTEAFF. CDR3 nucleotide sequence: TGCGCCAGCAGCAACGACAGGGGGAACACTGAAGCTTTCTTT.

This chain connects TRBV19 to TRBJ2-3; the D gene is possibly TRBD2 (6 bases). V lost 0 bases and J 0 bases, leaving 13 bases between the germline ends. The germline CDR1 and CDR2 sequences are LNHDA and SQIVND (reference sequence). The CDR3 runs 17 residues. CDR3 sequence: CASSIDSAGTSTDTQYF. The CDR3 DNA is TGTGCCAGTAGTATAGATTCCGCGGGAACTAGCACAGATACGCAGTATTTT.

The J gene is TRBJ2-4, the V gene TRBV13, with 7 bases lining up with TRBD2. The trim removed 7 bases at V and 3 bases at J, leaving 9 bases unmatched. The CDR3 extends over 15 amino acids. Per germline, CDR1 PRHDT and CDR2 FYEKMQ (reference sequence). CDR3: CASNLESGGKNIQYF. The CDR3 DNA reads TGTGCCAGCAACCTCGAGTCGGGAGGCAAAAACATTCAGTACTTC.